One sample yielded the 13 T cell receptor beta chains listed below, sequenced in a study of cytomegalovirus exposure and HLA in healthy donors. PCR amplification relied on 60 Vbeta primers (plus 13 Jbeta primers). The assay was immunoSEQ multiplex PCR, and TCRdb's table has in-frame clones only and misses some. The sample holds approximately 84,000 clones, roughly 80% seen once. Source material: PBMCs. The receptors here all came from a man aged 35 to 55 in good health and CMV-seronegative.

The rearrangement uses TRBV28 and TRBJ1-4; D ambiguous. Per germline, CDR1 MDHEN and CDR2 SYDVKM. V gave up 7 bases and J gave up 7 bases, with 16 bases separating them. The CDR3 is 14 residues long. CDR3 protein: CASTPNAGSEKLFF. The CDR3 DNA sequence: TGTGCCAGCACTCCTAATGCGGGTAGTGAAAAACTGTTTTTT.

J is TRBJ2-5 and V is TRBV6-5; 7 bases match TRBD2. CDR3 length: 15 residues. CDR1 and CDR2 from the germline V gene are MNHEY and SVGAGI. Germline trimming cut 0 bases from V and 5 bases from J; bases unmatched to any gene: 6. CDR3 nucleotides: TGTGCCAGCAGTTACTCATGGGGACTAAGGGAGACCCAGTACTTC. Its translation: CASSYSWGLRETQYF.

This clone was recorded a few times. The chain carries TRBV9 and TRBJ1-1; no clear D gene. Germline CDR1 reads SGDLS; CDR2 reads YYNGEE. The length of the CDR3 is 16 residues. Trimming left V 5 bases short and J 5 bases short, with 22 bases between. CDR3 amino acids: CASSSLSGLVKTEAFF. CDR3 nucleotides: TGTGCCAGCAGTAGCCTAAGTGGGTTGGTTAAGACTGAAGCTTTCTTT.

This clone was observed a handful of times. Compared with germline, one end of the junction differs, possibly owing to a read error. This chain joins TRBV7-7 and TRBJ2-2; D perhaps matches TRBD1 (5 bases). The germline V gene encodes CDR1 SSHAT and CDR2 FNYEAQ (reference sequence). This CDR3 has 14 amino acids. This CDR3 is CASSSLSGTGELFF. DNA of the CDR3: TGTGCTAGCAGCTCACTATCAGGGACCGGGGAGCTGTTTTTT.

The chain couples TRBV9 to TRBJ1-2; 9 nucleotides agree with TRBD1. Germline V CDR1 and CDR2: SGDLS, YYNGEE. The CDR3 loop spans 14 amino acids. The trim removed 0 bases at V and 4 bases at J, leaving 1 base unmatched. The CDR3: CASSVVTGGYGYTF. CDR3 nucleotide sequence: TGTGCCAGCAGCGTAGTGACAGGGGGCTATGGCTACACCTTC.

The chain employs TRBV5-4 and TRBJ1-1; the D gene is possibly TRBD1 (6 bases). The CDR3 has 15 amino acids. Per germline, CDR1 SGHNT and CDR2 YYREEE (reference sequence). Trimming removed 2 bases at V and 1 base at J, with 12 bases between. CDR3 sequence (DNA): TGTGCCAGCAGCTTAGGGGGTATGAGGAACACTGAAGCTTTCTTT. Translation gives CASSLGGMRNTEAFF.

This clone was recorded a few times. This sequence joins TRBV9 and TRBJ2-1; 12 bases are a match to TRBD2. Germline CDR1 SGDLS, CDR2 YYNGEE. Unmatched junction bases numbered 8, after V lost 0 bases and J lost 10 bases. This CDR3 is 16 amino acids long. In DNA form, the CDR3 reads TGTGCCAGCAGCGTAGGGTCTAGCGGGGGGGCCGGGGAGCAGTTCTTC. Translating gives CASSVGSSGGAGEQFF.

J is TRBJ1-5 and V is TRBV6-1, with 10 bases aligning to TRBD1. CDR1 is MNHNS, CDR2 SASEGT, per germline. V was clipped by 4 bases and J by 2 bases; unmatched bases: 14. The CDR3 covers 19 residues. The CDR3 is CASSANTGTGVLRNQPQHF. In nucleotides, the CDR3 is TGTGCCAGCAGTGCCAATACCGGGACAGGGGTCTTGCGCAATCAGCCCCAGCATTTT.

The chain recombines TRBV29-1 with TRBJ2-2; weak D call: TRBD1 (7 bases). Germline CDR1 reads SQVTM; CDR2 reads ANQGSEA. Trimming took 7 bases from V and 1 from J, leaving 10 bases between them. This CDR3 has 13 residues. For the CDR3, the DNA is TGCAGCGGCGGGACAGAGAACACCGGGGAGCTGTTTTTT. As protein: CSGGTENTGELFF.

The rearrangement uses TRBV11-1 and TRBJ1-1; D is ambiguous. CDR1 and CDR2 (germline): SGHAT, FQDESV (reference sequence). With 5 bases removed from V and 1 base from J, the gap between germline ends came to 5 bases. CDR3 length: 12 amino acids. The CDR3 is CASSTGNTEAFF. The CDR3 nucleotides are TGTGCCAGCAGCACGGGGAACACTGAAGCTTTCTTT.

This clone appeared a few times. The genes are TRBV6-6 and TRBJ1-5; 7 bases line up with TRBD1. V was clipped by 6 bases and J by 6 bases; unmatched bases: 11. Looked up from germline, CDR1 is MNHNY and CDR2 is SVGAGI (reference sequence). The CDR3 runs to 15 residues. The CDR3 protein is CASSYDRDRGQPQHF. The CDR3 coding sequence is TGTGCCAGCAGCTATGACAGGGACCGAGGTCAGCCCCAGCATTTT.

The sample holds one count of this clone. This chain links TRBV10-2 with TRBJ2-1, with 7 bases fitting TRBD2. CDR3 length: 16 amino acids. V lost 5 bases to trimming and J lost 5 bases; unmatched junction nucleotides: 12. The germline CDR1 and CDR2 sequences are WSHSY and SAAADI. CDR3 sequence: CASSLTSEWGHNEQFF. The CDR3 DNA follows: TGCGCCAGCAGTCTCACTAGCGAATGGGGCCACAATGAGCAGTTCTTC.

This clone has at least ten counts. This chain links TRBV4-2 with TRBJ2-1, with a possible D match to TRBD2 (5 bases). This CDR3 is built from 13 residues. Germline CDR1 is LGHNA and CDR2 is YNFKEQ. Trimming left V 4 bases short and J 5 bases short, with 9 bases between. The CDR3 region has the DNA TGTGCCAGCAGCCCCCGAGGGAACAATGAGCAGTTCTTC. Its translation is CASSPRGNNEQFF.